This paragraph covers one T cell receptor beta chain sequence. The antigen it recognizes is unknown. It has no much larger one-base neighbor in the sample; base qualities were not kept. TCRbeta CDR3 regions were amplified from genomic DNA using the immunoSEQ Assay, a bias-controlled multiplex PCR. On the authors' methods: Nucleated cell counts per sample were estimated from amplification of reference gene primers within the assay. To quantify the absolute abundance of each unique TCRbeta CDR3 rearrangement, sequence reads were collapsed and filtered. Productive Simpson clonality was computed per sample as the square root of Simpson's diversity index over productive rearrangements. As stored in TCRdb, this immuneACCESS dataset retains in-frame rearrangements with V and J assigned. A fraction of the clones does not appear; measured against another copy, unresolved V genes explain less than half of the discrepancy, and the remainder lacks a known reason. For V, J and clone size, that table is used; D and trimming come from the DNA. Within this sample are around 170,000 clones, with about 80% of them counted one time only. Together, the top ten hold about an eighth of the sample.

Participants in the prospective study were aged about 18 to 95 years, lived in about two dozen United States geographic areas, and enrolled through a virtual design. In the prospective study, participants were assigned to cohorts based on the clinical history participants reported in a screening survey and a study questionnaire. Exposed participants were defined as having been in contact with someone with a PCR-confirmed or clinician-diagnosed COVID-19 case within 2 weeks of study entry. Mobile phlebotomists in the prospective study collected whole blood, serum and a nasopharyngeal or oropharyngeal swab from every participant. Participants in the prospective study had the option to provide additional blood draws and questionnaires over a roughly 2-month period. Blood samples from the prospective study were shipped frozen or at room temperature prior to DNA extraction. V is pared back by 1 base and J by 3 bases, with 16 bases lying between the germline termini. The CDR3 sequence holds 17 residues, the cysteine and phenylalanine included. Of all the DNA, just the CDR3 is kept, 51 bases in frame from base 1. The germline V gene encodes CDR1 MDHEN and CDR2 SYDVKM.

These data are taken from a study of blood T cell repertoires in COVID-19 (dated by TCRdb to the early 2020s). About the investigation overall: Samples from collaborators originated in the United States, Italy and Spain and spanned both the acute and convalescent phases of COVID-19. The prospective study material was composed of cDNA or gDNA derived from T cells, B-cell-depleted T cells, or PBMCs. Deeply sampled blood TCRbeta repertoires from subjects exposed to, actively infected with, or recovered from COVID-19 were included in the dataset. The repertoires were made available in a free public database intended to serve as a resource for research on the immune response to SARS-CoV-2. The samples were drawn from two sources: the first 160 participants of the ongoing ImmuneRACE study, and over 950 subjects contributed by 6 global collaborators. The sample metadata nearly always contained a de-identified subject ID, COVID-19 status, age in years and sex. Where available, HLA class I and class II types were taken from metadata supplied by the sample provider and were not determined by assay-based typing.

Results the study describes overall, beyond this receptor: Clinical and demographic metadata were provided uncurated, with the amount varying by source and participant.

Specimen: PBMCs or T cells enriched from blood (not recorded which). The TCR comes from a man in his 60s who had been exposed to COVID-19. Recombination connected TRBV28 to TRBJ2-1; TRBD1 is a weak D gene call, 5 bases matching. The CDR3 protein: CASSLSWVGGHYNEQFF. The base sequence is TGTGCCAGCAGTTTATCGTGGGTCGGCGGACACTACAATGAGCAGTTCTTC.